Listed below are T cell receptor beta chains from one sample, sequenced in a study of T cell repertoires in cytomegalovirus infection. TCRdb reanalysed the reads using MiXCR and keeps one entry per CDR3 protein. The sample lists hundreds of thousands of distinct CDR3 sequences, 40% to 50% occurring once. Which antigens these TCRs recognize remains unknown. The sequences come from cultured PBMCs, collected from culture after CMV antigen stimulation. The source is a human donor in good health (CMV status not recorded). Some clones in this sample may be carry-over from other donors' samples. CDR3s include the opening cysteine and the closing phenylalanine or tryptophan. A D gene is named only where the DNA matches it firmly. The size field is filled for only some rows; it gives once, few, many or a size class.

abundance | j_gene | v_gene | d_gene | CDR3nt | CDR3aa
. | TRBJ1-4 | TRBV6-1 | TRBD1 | TGTGCCAGCAGTAAGACAGGGCTTGAAAAACTGTTTTTT | CASSKTGLEKLFF
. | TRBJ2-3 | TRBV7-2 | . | TGTGCCAGCAGCCCGCGAAAGGGTGCAGATACGCAGTATTTT | CASSPRKGADTQYF
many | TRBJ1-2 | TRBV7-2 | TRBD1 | TGTGCCAGCAGCCTAACGGGACAGGGGGGTGGCTACACCTTC | CASSLTGQGGGYTF
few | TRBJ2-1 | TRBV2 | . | TGTGCCAGCAGTGAAGAAGGACTCCCCGTCGAGTCCAATGAGCAGTTCTTC | CASSEEGLPVESNEQFF
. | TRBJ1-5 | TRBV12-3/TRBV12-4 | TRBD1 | TGTGCCAGCAGGACGACAGGGGACAATCAGCCCCAGCATTTT | CASRTTGDNQPQHF
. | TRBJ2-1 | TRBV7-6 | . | TGTGCCAGCAGCGTTACTAGGGTAGAAGGCGAGCAGTTCTTC | CASSVTRVEGEQFF
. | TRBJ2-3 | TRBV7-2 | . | TGTGCCAGCAGCTTACCCCGCGGGGGCACAGATACGCAGTATTTT | CASSLPRGGTDTQYF
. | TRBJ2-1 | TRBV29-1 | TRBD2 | TGCAGCGTGGGGGGACTAGCTTTTCCCTACAATGAGCAGTTCTTC | CSVGGLAFPYNEQFF
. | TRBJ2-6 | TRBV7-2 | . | TGTGCCAGCAGCTACCGAGACAGCTCTGGGGCCAACGTCCTGACTTTC | CASSYRDSSGANVLTF
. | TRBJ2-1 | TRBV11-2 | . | TGTGCCAGCACGGTTGGCATGAGCTCCTACAATGAGCAGTTCTTC | CASTVGMSSYNEQFF
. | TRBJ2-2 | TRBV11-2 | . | TGTGCCAGCAGCTTAGGGTTCCAGTCCGTTACCGGGGAGCTGTTTTTT | CASSLGFQSVTGELFF
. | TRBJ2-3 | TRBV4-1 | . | TGCGCCAGCAGCCAAGATCCAGGGTGGGTAGATACGCAGTATTTT | CASSQDPGWVDTQYF
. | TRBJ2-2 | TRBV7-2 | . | TGTGCCAGCAGCTTAGTGTTGGGGGGGCTGAACACCGGGGAGCTGTTTTTT | CASSLVLGGLNTGELFF
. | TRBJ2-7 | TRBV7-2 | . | TGTGCCAGCAGCTTAGAGGTAAACGCCGATTACGAGCAGTACTTC | CASSLEVNADYEQYF
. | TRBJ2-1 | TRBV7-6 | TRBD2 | TGTGCCAGCAGCCCGCCTACCGGGACTATGGACAATGAGCAGTTCTTC | CASSPPTGTMDNEQFF
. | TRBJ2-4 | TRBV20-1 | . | TGCAGTGCTAGAAGGACCGACGGAAAAAACATTCAGTACTTC | CSARRTDGKNIQYF
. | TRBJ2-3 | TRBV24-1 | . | TGTGCCACCAGTGATTTTTCCGATACGCAGTATTTT | CATSDFSDTQYF
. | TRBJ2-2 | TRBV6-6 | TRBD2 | TGTGCCAGCAGTTACCCCGCGGGAGGAGAGGTCGGGGAGCTGTTTTTT | CASSYPAGGEVGELFF
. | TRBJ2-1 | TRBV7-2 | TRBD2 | TGTGCCAGCATCACCCCCCTTGGGCTAGCGGGGGGTGAGCAGTTCTTC | CASITPLGLAGGEQFF
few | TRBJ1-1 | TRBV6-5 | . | TGTGCCAGCAGCCGGTTTGGGGGCACTGAAGCTTTCTTT | CASSRFGGTEAFF
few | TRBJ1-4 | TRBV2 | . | TGTGCCAGCAAGCGGGCCTTAGGCGAAAAACTGTTTTTT | CASKRALGEKLFF
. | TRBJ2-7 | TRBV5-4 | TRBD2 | TGTGCCAGCAGCCCGAGTGGACTAGCGGGAGCCCGCTCTTCCTACGAGCAGTACTTC | CASSPSGLAGARSSYEQYF
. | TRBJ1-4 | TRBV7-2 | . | TGTGCCAGCACCCCGTACCACGGTGTTCGTGAAAAACTGTTTTTT | CASTPYHGVREKLFF
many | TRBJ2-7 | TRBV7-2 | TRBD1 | TGTGCCAGCAGCTTCAACAGGGGAAAGGACGAGCAGTACTTC | CASSFNRGKDEQYF
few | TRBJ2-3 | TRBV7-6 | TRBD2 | TGTGCCAGCAGCCTAGGTGGCGGGGGGGCTACAGATACGCAGTATTTT | CASSLGGGGATDTQYF
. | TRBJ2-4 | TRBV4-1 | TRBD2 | TGCGCCAGCAGCCAAGAGACTAGCGGGACCGGGAACATTCAGTACTTC | CASSQETSGTGNIQYF
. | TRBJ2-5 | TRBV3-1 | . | TGTGCCAGCAGCCATTGGGGGGAGACCCAGTACTTC | CASSHWGETQYF
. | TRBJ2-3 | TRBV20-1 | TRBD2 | TGCAGTGCTAGAGATGATCCTAGCGGAGGGGAAGATACGCAGTATTTT | CSARDDPSGGEDTQYF
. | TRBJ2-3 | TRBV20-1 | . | TGCAGTGCTATGAGCACAGATACGCAGTATTTT | CSAMSTDTQYF
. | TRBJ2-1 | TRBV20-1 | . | TGCAGTGCTAGAGGAGTGAGTAGCGGCTTAAGGAATGAGCAGTTCTTC | CSARGVSSGLRNEQFF
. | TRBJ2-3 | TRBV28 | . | TGTGCCAGCAGCTCACAGGAGTTCACAGATACGCAGTATTTT | CASSSQEFTDTQYF
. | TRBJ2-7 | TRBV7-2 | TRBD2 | TGTGCCAGCAGCCCAGGACTAGCGGAGAGCTCCTACGAGCAGTACTTC | CASSPGLAESSYEQYF
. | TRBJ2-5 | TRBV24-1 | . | TGTGCCACCAGTGATTTGGGTGGCGGGGACGGTACCAAAGAGACCCAGTACTTC | CATSDLGGGDGTKETQYF
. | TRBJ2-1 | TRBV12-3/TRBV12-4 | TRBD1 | TGTGCCAGCAGATCGACAGGGAAGGGTATGGGTCGGGGTTATACTGGGGACAATGAGCAGTTCTTC | CASRSTGKGMGRGYTGDNEQFF
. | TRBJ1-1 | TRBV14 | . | TGTGCCAGCAGCCAAGACCGGGGGACAAGGGCTTTCTTT | CASSQDRGTRAFF
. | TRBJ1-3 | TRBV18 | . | TGTGCCAGCTCTCCAGACGGTGGTCCGTGGGGCACCATATATTTT | CASSPDGGPWGTIYF
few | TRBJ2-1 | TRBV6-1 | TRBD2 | TGTGCCAGCAGGGGGACTAGCGGGAGTGGCTACAATGAGCAGTTCTTC | CASRGTSGSGYNEQFF
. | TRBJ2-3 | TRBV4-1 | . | TGCGCCAGCAGCCAAGATCCGGCGGGACGCACAGATACGCAGTATTTT | CASSQDPAGRTDTQYF
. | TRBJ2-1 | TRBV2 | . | TGTGCCAGCAGGGGCCCTAGCTCCTACAATGAGCAGTTCTTC | CASRGPSSYNEQFF
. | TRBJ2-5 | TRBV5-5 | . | TGTGCCAGCAGCGGCCCAGGCTTAGAGACCCAGTACTTC | CASSGPGLETQYF
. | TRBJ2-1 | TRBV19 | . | TGTGCCAGTAGCCCCTGGGACTTCGGAAACAATGAGCAGTTCTTC | CASSPWDFGNNEQFF